The entry that follows covers one T cell receptor (beta chain) sequence. Generated by immunoSEQ multiplex PCR, the TCRdb table keeps only in-frame clones and is missing some. Found here are around 110,000 clones, just over 90% of them singletons; the top ten hold approximately 0.48%. Germline loops: CDR1 GTSNPN, CDR2 SVGIG (reference sequence). This CDR3 is built from 12 residues. V gave up 6 bases and J gave up 1 base; unmatched junction bases: 1. This specimen comes from a study of OX40 agonist ivuxolimab in advanced cancers. Overall study: The treatment was a fully human IgG2 OX40 agonist, ivuxolimab. Across the patients, intravenous ivuxolimab was delivered every 2 weeks at 0.01 to 10 mg/kg. Earlier anti-PD-1, anti-PD-L1 or anti-CTLA-4 therapy was permitted; 35% to 50% had received some.

Patients were ineligible given autoimmune disease history or systemic immunosuppression. Sample: CD4+ or CD8+ T cells sorted from blood, taken in a trial of the OX40 agonist ivuxolimab. The sequence derives from an adult with an advanced solid tumor such as melanoma, head and neck, liver or kidney cancer. V gene TRBV30 combines with J gene TRBJ1-1, with 8 bases matching TRBD1. The CDR3 sequence is CACGQGNTEAFF. CDR3 DNA sequence: TGTGCCTGCGGACAGGGGAACACTGAAGCTTTCTTT.